A selection of T cell receptor beta chains follows, all from one sample in a study of molecular identifiers for immune sequencing clone quantification. Using its own MiXCR run on the PCR reads, TCRdb lists one record per CDR3 protein. The sample holds 90,000 or so distinct CDR3 sequences, around 20% seen once. Sequencing input: naive CD8+ T cells from blood, with Jurkat cell RNA spiked in. Every receptor here comes from a human donor in good health. Some libraries in this study had Jurkat cell RNA spiked in. Each CDR3 is given with its conserved first and last residue. The D gene is left open where the match is weak. Size tells how often a clone was seen (once, few, many) or the class of an expanded clone, and some rows leave it out.

V gene	clone size	J gene	D gene	CDR3 protein	CDR3 DNA
TRBV20-1	few	TRBJ2-1	TRBD2	CSARGPGLAGNEQFF	TGCAGTGCTAGGGGGCCGGGACTAGCGGGGAATGAGCAGTTCTTC
TRBV11-2	-	TRBJ2-7	TRBD2	CASSSTSGTSGKQYF	TGTGCCAGCAGCTCCACCTCCGGGACTAGCGGGAAGCAGTACTTC
TRBV20-1	many	TRBJ1-4	-	CSAGPEGLFF	TGCAGTGCCGGACCGGAAGGGTTGTTTTTT
TRBV28	-	TRBJ1-1	-	CASSGSRYEAFF	TGTGCCAGTTCAGGCTCCCGGTATGAAGCTTTCTTT
TRBV7-9	many	TRBJ1-5	TRBD1	CASSFGQGLLGPQHF	TGTGCCAGCAGCTTTGGACAGGGCCTCCTGGGGCCCCAGCATTTT
TRBV20-1	many	TRBJ2-2	-	CSAGLVNTGELFF	TGCAGTGCGGGACTCGTGAACACCGGGGAGCTGTTTTTT
TRBV6-1	many	TRBJ2-5	-	CASSESGATGETQYF	TGTGCCAGCAGTGAATCGGGGGCAACAGGGGAGACCCAGTACTTC
TRBV6-1	-	TRBJ2-1	-	CASSVLAESYNEQFF	TGTGCCAGCAGTGTTTTAGCGGAATCCTACAATGAGCAGTTCTTC
TRBV19	many	TRBJ2-2	-	CASSIRETGELFF	TGTGCCAGTAGTATTCGTGAGACCGGGGAGCTGTTTTTT
TRBV2	many	TRBJ1-6	TRBD1	CASSDTGGDSPLHF	TGTGCCAGCAGTGACACAGGGGGGGATTCACCCCTCCACTTT
TRBV20-1	few	TRBJ2-1	TRBD2	CSARDLAGVVYNEQFF	TGCAGTGCTAGAGATCTAGCGGGGGTTGTCTACAATGAGCAGTTCTTC
TRBV6-6	many	TRBJ2-3	-	CASSTWATKKDTQYF	TGTGCCAGCAGCACTTGGGCGACCAAGAAAGATACGCAGTATTTT
TRBV20-1	-	TRBJ2-7	-	CSAREVGTPITHEQYF	TGCAGTGCTAGAGAGGTGGGGACACCTATAACCCACGAGCAGTACTTC
TRBV6-2/TRBV6-3	-	TRBJ1-1	TRBD1	CASSYSDRGSDAEAFF	TGTGCCAGCAGTTACTCTGACAGGGGTTCGGACGCTGAAGCTTTCTTT
TRBV6-5	many	TRBJ1-4	-	CASSYQQATNEKLFF	TGTGCCAGCAGTTACCAACAAGCAACTAATGAAAAACTGTTTTTT
TRBV28	few	TRBJ2-3	-	CASSLASTSTDTQYF	TGTGCCAGCAGTTTAGCCAGTACTAGCACAGATACGCAGTATTTT
TRBV4-3	many	TRBJ1-1	TRBD1	CASSQNGQGETEAFF	TGCGCCAGCAGCCAAAACGGACAGGGAGAGACTGAAGCTTTCTTT
TRBV5-4	many	TRBJ1-1	-	CASSLVGDGAFF	TGTGCCAGCAGCTTGGTGGGTGACGGGGCTTTCTTT
TRBV30	few	TRBJ2-7	-	CAWSVDNYEQYF	TGTGCCTGGAGTGTAGACAACTACGAGCAGTACTTC
TRBV21-1	-	TRBJ1-5	-	CASTRGGSGQPQHF	TGTGCCAGCACCCGGGGGGGTTCGGGTCAGCCCCAGCATTTT
TRBV9	many	TRBJ2-2	-	CASSVQQGGELFF	TGTGCCAGCAGCGTGCAACAGGGCGGGGAGCTGTTTTTT
TRBV20-1	many	TRBJ2-7	-	CSARDLGIGGVYEQYF	TGCAGTGCTAGAGATCTTGGGATTGGGGGAGTCTACGAGCAGTACTTC
TRBV6-2/TRBV6-3	few	TRBJ1-3	-	CASSFADAGNAIYF	TGTGCCAGCAGTTTCGCGGATGCAGGAAACGCCATATATTTT
TRBV19	many	TRBJ2-3	TRBD2	CASMDPGGGTDTQYF	TGTGCCAGTATGGATCCGGGAGGTGGCACAGATACGCAGTATTTT
TRBV4-3	few	TRBJ2-5	-	CASSPTLDRQETQYF	TGCGCCAGCAGCCCTACACTAGACAGACAAGAGACCCAGTACTTC
TRBV11-2	-	TRBJ1-5	-	CASSFGRGPDQPQHF	TGTGCCAGCAGCTTTGGCAGGGGCCCGGATCAGCCCCAGCATTTT
TRBV27	many	TRBJ2-7	-	CASSLGATYEQYF	TGTGCCAGCAGTTTGGGGGCAACCTACGAGCAGTACTTC
TRBV21-1	many	TRBJ1-1	-	CASSKEARGTEAFF	TGTGCCAGCAGCAAAGAGGCTCGGGGGACTGAAGCTTTCTTT
TRBV4-1	-	TRBJ2-7	TRBD2	CASSPFRGGYEQYF	TGCGCCAGCAGCCCGTTCCGGGGGGGGTACGAGCAGTACTTC
TRBV2	once	TRBJ2-1	TRBD2	CASRSRGDAYNEQFF	TGTGCCAGCAGATCCCGGGGGGATGCTTACAATGAGCAGTTCTTC
TRBV4-1	few	TRBJ2-1	-	CASSQDTRGAYNEQFF	TGCGCCAGCAGCCAAGATACGAGGGGGGCCTACAATGAGCAGTTCTTC
TRBV27	-	TRBJ1-2	-	CASSFAEEANYGYTF	TGTGCCAGCAGTTTCGCAGAAGAAGCAAACTATGGCTACACCTTC
TRBV11-2	-	TRBJ2-3	TRBD2	CASSLDLGLAGADTQYF	TGTGCCAGCAGCTTAGATTTGGGACTAGCGGGCGCAGATACGCAGTATTTT
TRBV4-2	many	TRBJ1-1	-	CASSQVSWGEGTEAFF	TGTGCCAGCAGCCAAGTCTCTTGGGGCGAGGGCACTGAAGCTTTCTTT
TRBV7-2	many	TRBJ2-7	-	CASSLHKEYEQYF	TGTGCCAGCAGCTTACATAAGGAGTACGAGCAGTACTTC
TRBV4-3	-	TRBJ2-3	-	CAGSQGVGTGATDTQYF	TGCGCCGGCAGCCAGGGGGTGGGGACGGGGGCGACAGATACGCAGTATTTT
TRBV20-1	many	TRBJ2-7	TRBD1	CSARAEGQGDYEQYF	TGCAGTGCTAGAGCCGAGGGACAGGGGGACTACGAGCAGTACTTC
TRBV2	-	TRBJ1-3	-	CARERSGNTIYF	TGTGCCAGAGAGCGGTCTGGAAACACCATATATTTT
TRBV4-2	few	TRBJ2-7	TRBD2	CASSQPSGSIYEQYF	TGTGCCAGCAGCCAACCTAGCGGGAGCATCTACGAGCAGTACTTC
TRBV6-5	-	TRBJ2-3	TRBD2	CASSYTGLAGALTSTDTQYF	TGTGCCAGCAGTTACACGGGCCTAGCGGGGGCACTCACTAGCACAGATACGCAGTATTTT
TRBV29-1	-	TRBJ1-2	-	CSVATGSGPLTNYGYTF	TGCAGCGTTGCTACAGGCTCTGGTCCCTTAACTAACTATGGCTACACCTTC
TRBV24-1	-	TRBJ1-5	-	CATSERGSNQPQHF	TGTGCCACCAGTGAGCGCGGGAGCAATCAGCCCCAGCATTTT
TRBV3-1	few	TRBJ2-7	TRBD1	CASSQGRGTGYEQYF	TGTGCCAGCAGCCAAGGCCGCGGGACAGGGTACGAGCAGTACTTC
TRBV27	many	TRBJ2-7	-	CASSLLGPYEQYF	TGTGCCAGCAGTTTATTAGGGCCCTACGAGCAGTACTTC
TRBV7-2	many	TRBJ2-2	-	CASSLKMEATTGELFF	TGTGCCAGCAGCTTAAAAATGGAGGCTACCACCGGGGAGCTGTTTTTT
TRBV7-9	few	TRBJ2-5	-	CASKRVGVAEQETQYF	TGTGCCAGCAAAAGGGTTGGGGTAGCGGAACAAGAGACCCAGTACTTC
TRBV19	-	TRBJ2-7	TRBD1	CASSIGGTAYEQYF	TGTGCCAGTAGTATAGGGGGGACAGCCTACGAGCAGTACTTC
TRBV30	many	TRBJ1-2	-	CAWTSLQGGSYTF	TGTGCCTGGACTTCGCTACAGGGAGGGAGCTACACCTTC
TRBV12-3/TRBV12-4	many	TRBJ1-5	-	CASSPSLSSPNQPQHF	TGTGCCAGCAGCCCCTCTCTTTCCAGCCCCAATCAGCCCCAGCATTTT
TRBV4-3	-	TRBJ1-4	TRBD1	CASSQRDSPHEKLFF	TGCGCCAGCAGCCAAAGGGACAGCCCCCATGAAAAACTGTTTTTT
TRBV4-3	few	TRBJ1-1	-	CASSQDLYTGGTEAFF	TGCGCCAGCAGCCAAGATTTATACACCGGAGGAACTGAAGCTTTCTTT
TRBV6-2/TRBV6-3	many	TRBJ2-7	-	CASSSDNYEQYF	TGTGCCAGCAGTTCGGACAACTACGAGCAGTACTTC
TRBV6-2/TRBV6-3	-	TRBJ2-7	TRBD1	CASSYERDRANEQYF	TGTGCCAGCAGTTACGAGCGGGACAGGGCGAACGAGCAGTACTTC
TRBV4-1	many	TRBJ1-5	TRBD1	CASSPINKGGVQPQHF	TGCGCCAGCAGCCCGATTAACAAAGGGGGCGTTCAGCCCCAGCATTTT
TRBV5-6	-	TRBJ2-7	TRBD1	CASSLDWDSSYEQYF	TGTGCCAGCAGCTTGGATTGGGACAGCTCCTACGAGCAGTACTTC
TRBV28	many	TRBJ1-5	-	CASSFWGDQPQHF	TGTGCCAGCAGTTTTTGGGGGGATCAGCCCCAGCATTTT
TRBV6-5	-	TRBJ2-7	-	CASSYSAGPSYEQYF	TGTGCCAGCAGTTACTCGGCTGGACCTTCCTACGAGCAGTACTTC